The text below deals with one TCR beta chain. Its specificity is not known. This specimen comes from a study of CD8 T cells in Susac syndrome. Study at large: Treatment at blood withdrawal was none, corticosteroids, or intravenous immunoglobulin alone in Susac syndrome patients. General study findings and limits: Within Susac syndrome CD4+ T cell repertoires, clonal expansion was not evident.

The V segment lost 1 base and the J segment 4 bases; nucleotides outside the gene matches: 6. The CDR3 is 16 residues long. Germline V gives CDR1 LGHDT, CDR2 YNNKEL (reference sequence). An amount of RNA that ranged from roughly 0.5 to 1 ug was reverse transcribed with random hexamers. TCRdb reprocessed the immunoSEQ multiplex PCR reads via MiXCR and lists one record per CDR3 protein. The sample shows 200,000 to 250,000 distinct CDR3 sequences, about 94% of them seen only once. The J gene is TRBJ2-2, the V gene TRBV3-1; 7 nucleotides line up with TRBD2. This clonotype was obtained from a human donor with Susac syndrome. Source material: CD4+ T cells from PBMCs. The CDR3 coding sequence is TGTGCCAGCAGCCAAGTTGCGGGGGTCACCACCGGGGAGCTGTTTTTT. Residues: CASSQVAGVTTGELFF.